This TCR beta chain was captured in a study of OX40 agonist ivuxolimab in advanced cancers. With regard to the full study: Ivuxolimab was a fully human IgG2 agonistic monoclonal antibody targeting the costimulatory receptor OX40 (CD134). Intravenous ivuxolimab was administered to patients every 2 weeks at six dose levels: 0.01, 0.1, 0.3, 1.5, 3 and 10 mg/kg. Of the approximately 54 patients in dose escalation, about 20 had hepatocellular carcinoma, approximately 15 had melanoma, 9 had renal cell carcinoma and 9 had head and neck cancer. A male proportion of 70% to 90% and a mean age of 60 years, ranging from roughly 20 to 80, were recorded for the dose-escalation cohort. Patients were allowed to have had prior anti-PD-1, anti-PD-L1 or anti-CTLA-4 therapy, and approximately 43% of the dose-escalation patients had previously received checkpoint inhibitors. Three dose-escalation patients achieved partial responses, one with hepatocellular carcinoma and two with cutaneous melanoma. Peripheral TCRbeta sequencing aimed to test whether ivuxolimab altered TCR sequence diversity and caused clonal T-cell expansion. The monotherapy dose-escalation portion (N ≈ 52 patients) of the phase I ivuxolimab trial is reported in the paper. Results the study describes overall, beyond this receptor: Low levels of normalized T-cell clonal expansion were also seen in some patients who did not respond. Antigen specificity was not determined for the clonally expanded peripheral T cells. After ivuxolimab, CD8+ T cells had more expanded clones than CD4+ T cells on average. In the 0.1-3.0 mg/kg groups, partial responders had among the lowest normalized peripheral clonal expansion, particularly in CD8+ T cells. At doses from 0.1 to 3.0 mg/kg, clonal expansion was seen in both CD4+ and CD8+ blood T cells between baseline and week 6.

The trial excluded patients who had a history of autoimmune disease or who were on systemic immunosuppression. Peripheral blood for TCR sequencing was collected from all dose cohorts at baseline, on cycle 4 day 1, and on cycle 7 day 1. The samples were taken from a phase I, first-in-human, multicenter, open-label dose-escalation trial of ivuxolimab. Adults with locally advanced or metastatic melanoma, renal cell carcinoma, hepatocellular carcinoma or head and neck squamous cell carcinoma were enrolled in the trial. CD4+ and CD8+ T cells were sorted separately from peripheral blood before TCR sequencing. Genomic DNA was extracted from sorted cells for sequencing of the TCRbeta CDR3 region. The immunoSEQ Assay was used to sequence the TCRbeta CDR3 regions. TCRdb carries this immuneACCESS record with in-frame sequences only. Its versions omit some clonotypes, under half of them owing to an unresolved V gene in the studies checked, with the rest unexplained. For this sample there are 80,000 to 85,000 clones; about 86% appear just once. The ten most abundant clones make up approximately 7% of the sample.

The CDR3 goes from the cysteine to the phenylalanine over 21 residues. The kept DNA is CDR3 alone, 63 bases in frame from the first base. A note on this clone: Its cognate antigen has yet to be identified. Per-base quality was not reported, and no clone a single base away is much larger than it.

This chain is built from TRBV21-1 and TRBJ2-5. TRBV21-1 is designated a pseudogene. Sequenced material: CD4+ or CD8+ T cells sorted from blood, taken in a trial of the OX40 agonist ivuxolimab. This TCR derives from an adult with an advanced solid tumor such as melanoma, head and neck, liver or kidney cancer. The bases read TGTGCCAGCAGCAAAGCATTAGCGGGACAGGCACCCAGTGGGTTAAAAGAGACCCAGTACTTC. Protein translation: CASSKALAGQAPSGLKETQYF.